This TCR beta chain comes out of a study of beta chain features in type 1 diabetes. Roughly 110 mL of blood, on average, came from one heparinised draw per donor. The CDR3 has 15 residues. Between the trimmed V and J ends, which lost 3 bases and 0 bases, there was a span of 9 bases. The germline gives CDR1 SNHLY, CDR2 FYNNEI. A few counts support this clone. The antigen remains undetermined. The study reverse transcribed the entire isolated RNA, so it sequenced expressed TCRB transcripts. This table comes from immunoSEQ multiplex PCR, and its TCRdb copy is limited to in-frame clones, with some not included. In the table there are around 690,000 clones, around 12% of which are singletons. Study-level points and caveats: A potential PCR bias toward shorter templates would be equal in patient and control samples. There was a moderate but significant shortening of TCRB CDR3s in all four CD4+ subsets of Type 1 diabetes patients. Fewer junction insertions and more nucleotide deletions appeared in type 1 diabetes patients.

The sequence was obtained from a man aged 25 to 40 with type 1 diabetes. This chain joins TRBV2 and TRBJ1-3; D unclear. The material sequenced was naive CD4+ T cells from blood. For the CDR3, the DNA is TGTGCCAGCAGTGAGATGGGGAACTCTGGAAACACCATATATTTT. This translates into CASSEMGNSGNTIYF. The variable domain in full, with the rest retrieved from reference TRBV2 and TRBJ1-3, is EPEVTQTPSHQVTQMGQEVILRCVPISNHLYFYWYRQILGQKVEFLVSFYNNEISEKSEIFDDQFSVERPDGSNFTLKIRSTKLEDSAMYFCASSEMGNSGNTIYFGEGSWLTVV.